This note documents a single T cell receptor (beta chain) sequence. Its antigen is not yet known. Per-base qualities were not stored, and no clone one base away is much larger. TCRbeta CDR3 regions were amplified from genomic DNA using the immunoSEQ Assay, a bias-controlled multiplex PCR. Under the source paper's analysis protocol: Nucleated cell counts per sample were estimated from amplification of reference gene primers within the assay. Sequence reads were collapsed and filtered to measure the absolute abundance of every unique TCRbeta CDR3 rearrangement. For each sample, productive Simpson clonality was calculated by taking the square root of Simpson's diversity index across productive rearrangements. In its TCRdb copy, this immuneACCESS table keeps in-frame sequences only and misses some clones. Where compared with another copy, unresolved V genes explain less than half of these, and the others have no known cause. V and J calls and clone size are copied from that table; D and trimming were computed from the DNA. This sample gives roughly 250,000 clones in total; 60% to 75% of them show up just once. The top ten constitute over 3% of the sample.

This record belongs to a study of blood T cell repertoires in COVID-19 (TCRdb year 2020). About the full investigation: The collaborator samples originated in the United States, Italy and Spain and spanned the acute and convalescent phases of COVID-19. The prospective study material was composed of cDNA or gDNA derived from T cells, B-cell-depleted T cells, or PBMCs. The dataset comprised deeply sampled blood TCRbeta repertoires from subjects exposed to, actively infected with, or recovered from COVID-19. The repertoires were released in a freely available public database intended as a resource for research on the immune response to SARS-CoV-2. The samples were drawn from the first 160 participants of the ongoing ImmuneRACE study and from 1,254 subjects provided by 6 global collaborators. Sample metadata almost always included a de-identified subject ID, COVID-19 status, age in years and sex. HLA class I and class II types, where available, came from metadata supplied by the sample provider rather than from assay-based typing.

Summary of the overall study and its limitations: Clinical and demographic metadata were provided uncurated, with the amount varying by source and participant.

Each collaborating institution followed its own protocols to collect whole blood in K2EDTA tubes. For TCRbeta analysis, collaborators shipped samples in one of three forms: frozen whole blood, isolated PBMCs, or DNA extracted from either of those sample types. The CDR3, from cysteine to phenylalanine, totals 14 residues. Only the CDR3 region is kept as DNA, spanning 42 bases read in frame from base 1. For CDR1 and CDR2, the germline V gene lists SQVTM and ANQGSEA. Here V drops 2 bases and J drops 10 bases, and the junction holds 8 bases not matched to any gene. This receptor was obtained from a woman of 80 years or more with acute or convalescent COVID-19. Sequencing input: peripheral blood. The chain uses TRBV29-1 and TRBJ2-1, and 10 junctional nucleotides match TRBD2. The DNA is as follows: TGCAGCGTTGAACCCCGACTAGCGGGCGGGGAGCAGTTCTTC. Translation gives CSVEPRLAGGEQFF.